Following are 23 T cell receptor beta chains from one sample sequenced in a study of T-cell reconstitution after alpha-beta-depleted transplantation in children. Unique molecular identifiers were used to barcode this TCRbeta library. TCRdb re-called the PCR reads through MiXCR, storing one row per CDR3 protein. The repertoire holds some 290,000 distinct CDR3 sequences, with over 20% as singletons. The sequencing used PBMCs, mostly from graft donor cells, collected 180 days after TCRalphabeta/CD19-depleted stem cell transplant. These receptors all stem from a male patient younger than 18 who had a stem cell transplant for acute lymphoblastic leukemia, so the T cells may come from the graft donor.

The gene calls are TRBV29-1 and TRBJ2-3, with D perhaps TRBD2 (6 bases). In germline, CDR1 is SQVTM, CDR2 ANQGSEA. The V and J ends lost 3 bases and 1 base respectively, with 17 bases between them. The CDR3 consists of 16 residues. The CDR3 DNA follows: TGCAGCGTTGAGAGGGGCCTTAGCGGTGGCACAGATACGCAGTATTTT. Amino acid sequence: CSVERGLSGGTDTQYF.

The V call is TRBV20-1, the J call TRBJ1-2; D remains unclear. Germline CDR1 DFQATT, CDR2 SNEGSKA (reference sequence). The CDR3 has 13 residues. V was pared by 2 bases and J by 2 bases, with 9 bases between. This chain's CDR3 is CSARTAMNYGYTF. DNA for the CDR3: TGCAGTGCTAGAACGGCAATGAACTATGGCTACACCTTC.

This clonotype came up a few times. The rearrangement joins TRBV28 to TRBJ2-1; no reliable D call. Germline loops: CDR1 MDHEN, CDR2 SYDVKM. CDR3 size: 14 residues. Trimming removed 2 bases from V and 0 bases from J, with 5 bases in between. This CDR3 reads CASSLPYSYNEQFF. The CDR3 DNA reads TGTGCCAGCAGTTTACCTTACTCCTACAATGAGCAGTTCTTC.

The chain combines TRBV7-3 with TRBJ2-4; a weak D match, TRBD2 (7 bases). Looked up from germline, CDR1 is SGHTA and CDR2 is FQGTGA. The germline V and J ends were trimmed by 0 bases and 1 base, with 10 bases remaining between them. The CDR3 sequence is 16 residues long. As DNA, the CDR3 is TGTGCCAGCAGCTTAACGGGGAGGGGGGCCAAAAACATTCAGTACTTC. Amino acid sequence: CASSLTGRGAKNIQYF.

This clonotype has only a few counts. The rearrangement uses TRBV6-5 and TRBJ2-7, with TRBD1 matching over 8 bases. The V gene's germline CDR1 is MNHEY and CDR2 SVGAGI. Trimming cost V 4 bases and J 0 bases; bases outside gene matches: 2. This CDR3 spans 14 amino acids. CDR3 protein: CASSWTGSSYEQYF. CDR3 bases: TGTGCCAGCAGTTGGACAGGGAGCTCCTACGAGCAGTACTTC.

This clonotype has only a few counts. The J gene is TRBJ2-2, the V gene TRBV7-9, with 13 bases that match TRBD2. The germline V gene has CDR1 SEHNR and CDR2 FQNEAQ (reference sequence). Trimming cost V 1 base and J 5 bases; bases outside gene matches: 4. This CDR3 contains 17 residues. CDR3 sequence (DNA): TGTGCCAGCAGCTTAGAGAAGACTAGCGGGAGGACCGGGGAGCTGTTTTTT. Its protein product is CASSLEKTSGRTGELFF.

The chain joins TRBV10-3 to TRBJ2-7; D may correspond to TRBD1 or TRBD2 (5 bases each). Germline V lookup: CDR1 ENHRY, CDR2 SYGVKD. The V gene lost 0 bases and the J gene lost 9 bases, with 12 bases spanning the gap. The CDR3 has 13 residues. The CDR3 sequence: CAISESWAGRQYF. As DNA, the CDR3 is TGTGCCATCAGTGAGTCGTGGGCAGGGAGGCAGTACTTC.

This clonotype was counted a few times. J is TRBJ2-1 and V is TRBV11-2, with 13 bases fitting TRBD2. The V and J ends lost 7 bases and 7 bases, in that order; junction bases with no gene match: 4. CDR1 SGHAT and CDR2 FQNNGV come from the germline V gene. The CDR3 runs 14 residues. CDR3 DNA sequence: TGTGCCAGCACCAGGACTAGCGGGAGTAATGAGCAGTTCTTC. Its translation is CASTRTSGSNEQFF.

This clonotype was observed a few times. The gene calls are TRBV5-1 and TRBJ1-2; D is unclear. CDR1 and CDR2 from the germline V gene are SGHRS and YFSETQ. V was clipped by 6 bases and J by 12 bases, with 24 bases between them. The CDR3 is 14 residues long. In nucleotides, the CDR3 is TGCGCCAGCAAAATCTCCGGGTCAGGCTCCCGGGACACCTTC. Translated, it gives CASKISGSGSRDTF. The full variable domain, completed using reference TRBV5-1 and TRBJ1-2, is KAGVTQTPRYLIKTRGQQVTLSCSPISGHRSVSWYQQTPGQGLQFLFEYFSETQRNKGNFPGRFSGRQFSNSRSEMNVSTLELGDSALYLCASKISGSGSRDTFGSGTRLTVV.

This rearrangement joins TRBV7-8 to TRBJ1-2; 8 bases map to TRBD1. Trimming took 5 bases from V and 3 from J; bases not matched to a gene: 20. Per germline, CDR1 SGHVS and CDR2 FQNEAQ. The CDR3 covers 19 residues. DNA for the CDR3: TGTGCCAGCAGCACCGGCGACAGGGGTCCTTTCGGCCTTCACTATGGCTACACCTTC. The encoded protein is CASSTGDRGPFGLHYGYTF.

This clonotype was detected a few times. V usage is TRBV9 and J usage is TRBJ2-5, with 7 bases identical to TRBD2. The CDR3 sequence is 12 residues long. CDR1 and CDR2 (germline): SGDLS, YYNGEE. The ends lost 7 bases at V and 5 bases at J; junction bases unmatched: 5. The CDR3 bases are TGTGCCAGCGGGGAGGGGAGTGAGACCCAGTACTTC. It yields the protein CASGEGSETQYF.

This clonotype turned up a few times. This sequence joins TRBV28 and TRBJ1-6, with D tentatively TRBD1 (5 bases). Trimming left V 3 bases short and J 4 bases short, with 13 bases between. From germline, CDR1 is MDHEN and CDR2 SYDVKM. This CDR3 is built from 16 residues. The CDR3 DNA is TGTGCCAGCAGTTTTTGGACATCCCCGTATAATTCACCCCTCCACTTT. This gives the protein CASSFWTSPYNSPLHF.

The chain couples TRBV15 to TRBJ1-5, with D hard to call. The CDR3 consists of 15 residues. From germline, CDR1 is LNHNV and CDR2 YYDKDF (reference sequence). Trimming took 5 bases from V and 4 from J, leaving 15 bases between them. This chain's CDR3 is CATSEYSPLNQPQHF. CDR3 DNA: TGTGCCACCAGCGAGTATAGTCCCCTTAATCAGCCCCAGCATTTT.

The table lists this clonotype with a few counts. The chain employs TRBV4-2 and TRBJ2-5, with D unresolved. V lost 0 bases, J lost 1 base, and 18 bases lay in between. Germline V gene lookup returns CDR1 LGHNA and CDR2 YNFKEQ. This CDR3 has 18 amino acids. The CDR3 sequence is CASSQEAVVLYSQETQYF. The CDR3 DNA follows: TGTGCCAGCAGCCAAGAAGCAGTCGTCCTCTACTCCCAAGAGACCCAGTACTTC.

CDR3 region: CASSSRQGLGAFF. Written as DNA, the CDR3 is TGTGCCAGCAGCTCCCGACAGGGGCTGGGGGCTTTCTTT. J is TRBJ1-1 and V is TRBV11-2; 8 bases line up with TRBD1. V lost 4 bases, J lost 11 bases, and 9 bases stayed unmatched. The CDR3 totals 13 residues. Germline V CDR1 and CDR2: SGHAT, FQNNGV.

This chain links TRBV9 with TRBJ2-7; 8 nucleotides line up with TRBD1. V lost 3 bases and J lost 3; bases outside the gene matches: 5. Germline assignment: CDR1 SGDLS and CDR2 YYNGEE. The CDR3 is 14 amino acids. The CDR3 sequence: CASSAGTGLYEQYF. CDR3 nucleotide sequence: TGTGCCAGCAGCGCAGGGACAGGACTCTACGAGCAGTACTTC.

The chain is built from TRBV24-1 and TRBJ1-2; D is possibly TRBD1 (5 bases). The CDR3 extends over 16 amino acids. The germline gives CDR1 KGHDR, CDR2 SFDVKD. Trimming left V 4 bases short and J 4 bases short, with 18 bases between. CDR3 nucleotide sequence: TGTGCCACCAGTGAACACGACAGTTATCCCTTCTATGGCTACACCTTC. As protein: CATSEHDSYPFYGYTF.

This rearrangement joins TRBV7-3 to TRBJ2-1, with TRBD2 matching 7 bases. CDR3 length: 20 residues. V was clipped by 1 base and J by 5 bases; unmatched bases: 20. Germline CDR1 reads SGHTA; CDR2 reads FQGTGA. The CDR3 DNA sequence: TGTGCCAGCAGCTTAAGGACACTAGCGAAGGAGAACTGGGGCCACAATGAGCAGTTCTTC. It specifies CASSLRTLAKENWGHNEQFF.

This clonotype was observed a few times. The chain uses TRBV12-3 or TRBV12-4 and TRBJ2-5, with a tentative D call TRBD2 (5 bases). Trimming removed 6 bases from V and 1 base from J, with 15 bases in between. This CDR3 is built from 15 residues. CDR3 amino acids: CASSGWAGVQETQYF. CDR3 sequence (DNA): TGTGCCAGCAGCGGGTGGGCGGGCGTCCAAGAGACCCAGTACTTC.

This chain joins TRBV9 and TRBJ2-1, with 12 nucleotides matching TRBD2. Trimming removed 2 bases from V and 7 bases from J; junction bases left unmatched: 10. Germline lookup yields CDR1 SGDLS and CDR2 YYNGEE. This CDR3 is built from 17 residues. The CDR3 reads CASSVGSSGRVGNEQFF. The CDR3, as DNA: TGTGCCAGCAGCGTGGGGTCTAGCGGGAGGGTCGGGAATGAGCAGTTCTTC. Looking up the rest from reference TRBV9 and TRBJ2-1 gives the full variable domain: DSGVTQTPKHLITATGQRVTLRCSPRSGDLSVYWYQQSLDQGLQFLIQYYNGEERAKGNILERFSAQQFPDLHSELNLSSLELGDSALYFCASSVGSSGRVGNEQFFGPGTRLTVL.

About this clonotype: At one of its ends the junction is not consistent with the germline gene, which may arise from a read error. The chain couples TRBV20-1 to TRBJ1-2; 7 nucleotides align to TRBD1. The CDR3 totals 17 residues. Germline CDR1 reads DFQATT; CDR2 reads SNEGSKA (reference sequence). CDR3 DNA sequence: TGCTGTGCTAGATTTACGCCGCGACAGGGATCTAACTATGGCTACACCTTC. This sequence encodes CCARFTPRQGSNYGYTF.

The chain recombines TRBV27 with TRBJ2-3; no reliable D call. The CDR3 spans 15 residues. In germline, CDR1 is MNHEY, CDR2 SMNVEV (reference sequence). Trimming left V 1 base short and J 4 bases short, with 12 bases between. The CDR3 DNA is TGTGCCAGCAGTTTATTGTTGAATTTGGCAGATACGCAGTATTTT. Protein: CASSLLLNLADTQYF.

The gene calls are TRBV10-2 and TRBJ2-5, with 7 bases matching TRBD2. Germline V gives CDR1 WSHSY, CDR2 SAAADI. V lost 8 bases to trimming and J lost 4 bases; unmatched junction nucleotides: 4. The CDR3 has 12 amino acids. This CDR3 reads CASRGGRETQYF. The CDR3 DNA reads as TGCGCCAGCCGGGGAGGGCGAGAGACCCAGTACTTC.